This T cell receptor (beta chain) is drawn from a study of cytomegalovirus exposure and HLA in healthy donors. Comments on this clone: The antigen is not known.

The donors comprised healthy bone marrow donors. Findings and limits, study-wide: Overall, approximately 150 TCR beta chains were annotated as cytomegalovirus-associated. When analyzed later, a missense DCLRE1C variant was found to be linked to TCR beta V- and J-gene trimming. Among donors in an Asian-associated ancestry cluster, a later analysis reportedly found fewer N-insertions than the approximately 670-donor mean.

With 60 Vbeta and 13 Jbeta primers, the PCR was carried out. Sequencing was performed with immunoSEQ multiplex PCR; in TCRdb, only in-frame clones are kept and a portion is missing. The repertoire holds 110,000 to 150,000 clones, with around four fifths as singletons. Specimen: PBMCs. The sequence was obtained from a boy between 2 and 10 years old in good health and CMV-seronegative.

Here the CDR3 DNA reads TGTGCCAGCAGCTCGCGGGACAGGGGGACCTACAATGAGCAGTTCTTC. Translating it yields CASSSRDRGTYNEQFF. The V call is TRBV5-4, the J call TRBJ2-1; 11 bases fit TRBD1. Trimming at V came to 3 bases and at J to 2 bases, leaving 4 bases not matched to a gene. Germline V gene lookup returns CDR1 SGHNT and CDR2 YYREEE (reference sequence). The CDR3 consists of 16 residues.